The next 28 T cell receptor beta chains were all read from a single sample in a study of cytomegalovirus exposure and HLA in healthy donors. The PCR ran on 60 Vbeta and 13 Jbeta primers. The method was immunoSEQ multiplex PCR; TCRdb's version includes in-frame clones alone and lacks a portion of them. The profile shows about 60,000 clones, approximately 70% of them singletons. Source material: PBMCs. These receptors came from an older woman in good health and CMV-seropositive.

The chain joins TRBV6-1 to TRBJ1-2; TRBD1 matches 7 bases. Germline lookup yields CDR1 MNHNS and CDR2 SASEGT. Trimming removed 5 bases from V and 3 bases from J; junction bases left unmatched: 3. CDR3 length: 13 amino acids. In nucleotides, the CDR3 is TGTGCCAGCAGTTTGACAGGGTACTATGGCTACACCTTC. Amino acid sequence: CASSLTGYYGYTF.

The chain has TRBV4-3 and TRBJ2-7; possible D gene TRBD1, 6 bases. Trimming cost V 0 bases and J 3 bases, with 21 bases left between them. CDR3 length equals 18 residues. Germline CDR1 reads LGHNA; CDR2 reads YSLEER. CDR3 sequence (DNA): TGCGCCAGCAGCCAAGAGTATAGACCGGGACATGGAGTCTACGAGCAGTACTTC. Translated, it gives CASSQEYRPGHGVYEQYF.

The genes are TRBV15 and TRBJ1-1, with TRBD1 as a possible D gene (5 bases). The ends were cut back, 9 bases at V and 7 bases at J, with 21 bases in the middle. The germline V gene encodes CDR1 LNHNV and CDR2 YYDKDF (reference sequence). The CDR3 spans 14 residues. The CDR3 loop reads CATSRPQVLGEAFF. For the CDR3, the DNA is TGTGCCACATCCCGCCCACAGGTTCTTGGTGAAGCTTTCTTT.

This clone occurred once. This chain connects TRBV9 to TRBJ1-6; 7 nucleotides align to TRBD1. This CDR3 comprises 16 residues. Per the germline V gene, CDR1 is SGDLS and CDR2 is YYNGEE. The ends lost 3 bases at V and 3 bases at J; junction bases unmatched: 6. CDR3 sequence reads: CASSASGQVYNSPLHF. Here the CDR3 DNA reads TGTGCCAGCAGCGCCAGCGGACAGGTCTATAATTCACCCCTCCACTTT.

CDR3 nucleotide sequence: TGTGCCAGCAGGGAGAACACAGGGGGGTCTTCTGAAGCTTTCTTT. Translation: CASRENTGGSSEAFF. The chain joins TRBV2 to TRBJ1-1; the match to TRBD1 covers 8 bases. CDR3 length: 15 residues. Looked up from germline, CDR1 is SNHLY and CDR2 is FYNNEI. V lost 6 bases, J lost 6 bases, and 12 bases stayed unmatched.

The gene calls are TRBV4-3 and TRBJ2-3; 9 bases line up with TRBD2. Germline trimming cut 2 bases from V and 3 bases from J; bases unmatched to any gene: 12. CDR3 size: 18 residues. The germline CDR1 and CDR2 sequences are LGHNA and YSLEER. The DNA for the CDR3 is TGCGCCAGCAGCCAATCCCCCTCGGGACTAGCTTTAACAGATACGCAGTATTTT. Translated: CASSQSPSGLALTDTQYF.

The V call is TRBV9, the J call TRBJ2-3; 15 bases align to TRBD2. CDR1 is SGDLS and CDR2 is YYNGEE in the germline V gene. The CDR3 loop spans 18 amino acids. V lost 4 bases and J lost 0; bases outside the gene matches: 6. CDR3 bases: TGTGCCAGCAGCTCCCGCGGACTAGCGGGGGGGAGCACAGATACGCAGTATTTT. This translates into CASSSRGLAGGSTDTQYF.

The genes are TRBV19 and TRBJ1-4; 10 bases agree with TRBD1. V lost 6 bases, J lost 7 bases, and 8 bases stayed unmatched. Germline CDR1 reads LNHDA; CDR2 reads SQIVND (reference sequence). The CDR3 contains 15 residues. The CDR3 DNA reads as TGTGCCAGTAGCGACAGGGGGCGGAACGGTGAAAAACTGTTTTTT. Translating gives CASSDRGRNGEKLFF.

This clone has a handful of counts. A far larger clone is only one base removed, so a read error is likely. The chain uses TRBV9 and TRBJ2-7; D possibly corresponds to TRBD2 (6 bases). The CDR3 is 15 amino acids. Germline V CDR1 and CDR2: SGDLS, YYNGEE. CDR3 sequence: CASCVGAGPNYEQYF. The CDR3 nucleotides read TGTGCCAGCTGCGTAGGCGCGGGGCCCAACTACGAGCAGTACTTC.

The rearrangement links TRBV9 to TRBJ1-4; D unresolved. The V end was cut by 0 bases, the J end by 7 bases, with 13 bases between. The CDR3 covers 15 residues. From germline, CDR1 is SGDLS and CDR2 YYNGEE. The CDR3 region has the DNA TGTGCCAGCAGCGTAGCTGAGGGATGGGCTGAAAAACTGTTTTTT. Translation gives CASSVAEGWAEKLFF. Full variable domain (missing parts from reference TRBV9 and TRBJ1-4): DSGVTQTPKHLITATGQRVTLRCSPRSGDLSVYWYQQSLDQGLQFLIQYYNGEERAKGNILERFSAQQFPDLHSELNLSSLELGDSALYFCASSVAEGWAEKLFFGSGTQLSVL.

The chain is built from TRBV15 and TRBJ2-3; D is perhaps TRBD1 (5 bases). The V and J ends lost 2 bases and 2 bases respectively, with 14 bases between them. CDR1 is LNHNV and CDR2 is YYDKDF in the germline V gene (reference sequence). The CDR3 consists of 16 residues. CDR3 sequence: CATSRNQGGSTDTQYF. In DNA form, the CDR3 reads TGTGCCACCAGCAGAAACCAGGGCGGATCCACAGATACGCAGTATTTT. The full variable domain, rest sourced from reference TRBV15 and TRBJ2-3, is DAMVIQNPRYQVTQFGKPVTLSCSQTLNHNVMYWYQQKSSQAPKLLFHYYDKDFNNEADTPDNFQSRRPNTSFCFLDIRSPGLGDTAMYLCATSRNQGGSTDTQYFGPGTRLTVL.

This clone was counted a few times. The gene calls are TRBV4-2 and TRBJ2-7, with D possibly matching TRBD1 (6 bases). Per germline, CDR1 LGHNA and CDR2 YNFKEQ. Trimming stripped 3 bases from V and 1 base from J, with 10 bases between. The CDR3 contains 14 residues. In DNA, the CDR3 is TGTGCCAGCAGCCAGGCTGGACAGTCCTACGAGCAGTACTTC. Its protein product is CASSQAGQSYEQYF.

The V and J genes are TRBV7-9 and TRBJ1-4, with TRBD1 matching over 8 bases. CDR1 and CDR2 (germline): SEHNR, FQNEAQ (reference sequence). The V and J ends lost 11 bases and 4 bases, in that order; junction bases with no gene match: 3. The CDR3 is 12 amino acids. CDR3 region: CAGQGNNEKLFF. CDR3 DNA: TGTGCCGGACAGGGTAATAATGAAAAACTGTTTTTT.

The chain uses TRBV5-6 and TRBJ2-7; D is perhaps TRBD2 (5 bases). The CDR3 is 14 residues long. V lost 1 base and J 2 bases, leaving 10 bases between the germline ends. From germline, CDR1 is SGHDT and CDR2 YYEEEE. CDR3 bases: TGTGCCAGCAGCTTGTCCGGGATCCCCTACGAGCAGTACTTC. Translation: CASSLSGIPYEQYF. The entire variable domain, with the rest obtained from reference TRBV5-6 and TRBJ2-7, is as follows: DAGVTQSPTHLIKTRGQQVTLRCSPKSGHDTVSWYQQALGQGPQFIFQYYEEEERQRGNFPDRFSGHQFPNYSSELNVNALLLGDSALYLCASSLSGIPYEQYFGPGTRLTVT.

The genes are TRBV7-9 and TRBJ1-6; tentative D call: TRBD1 (6 bases). This CDR3 has 15 amino acids. The germline gives CDR1 SEHNR, CDR2 FQNEAQ (reference sequence). Trimming removed 3 bases at V and 8 bases at J, with 14 bases between. The CDR3 region has the DNA TGTGCCAGCAGCTTGTCCCAGGGGAGAGATTCACCCCTCCACTTT. Protein product: CASSLSQGRDSPLHF. The full variable domain, its missing parts supplied by reference TRBV7-9 and TRBJ1-6, is DTGVSQNPRHKITKRGQNVTFRCDPISEHNRLYWYRQTLGQGPEFLTYFQNEAQLEKSRLLSDRFSAERPKGSFSTLEIQRTEQGDSAMYLCASSLSQGRDSPLHFGNGTRLTVT.

The V call is TRBV9, the J call TRBJ1-4; the D is unclear. The CDR3 runs 13 residues. Trimming pared 0 bases from V and 8 bases from J, leaving 8 bases between. The germline gives CDR1 SGDLS, CDR2 YYNGEE. The CDR3 loop reads CASSVASEEKLFF. CDR3 nucleotide sequence: TGTGCCAGCAGCGTAGCTAGCGAGGAAAAACTGTTTTTT. The full variable domain, in which reference TRBV9 and TRBJ1-4 provide the parts outside the CDR3, is DSGVTQTPKHLITATGQRVTLRCSPRSGDLSVYWYQQSLDQGLQFLIQYYNGEERAKGNILERFSAQQFPDLHSELNLSSLELGDSALYFCASSVASEEKLFFGSGTQLSVL.

This clone was counted between two and nine times. This same CDR3 is encoded by further DNA sequences in the sample. The gene calls are TRBV6-1 and TRBJ1-2; D uncertain. Per the germline V gene, CDR1 is MNHNS and CDR2 is SASEGT. V lost 1 base to trimming and J lost 2 bases, with 8 bases between them. This CDR3 region has 14 residues. CDR3 loop: CASSEVPGNYGYTF. The CDR3 nucleotides read TGTGCCAGCAGTGAAGTCCCCGGGAACTATGGCTACACCTTC.

The chain employs TRBV4-1 and TRBJ2-7; D uncertain. From germline, CDR1 is MGHRA and CDR2 YSYEKL. V was clipped by 1 base and J by 0 bases, with 13 bases between them. The CDR3 totals 16 residues. CDR3 loop: CASSQGPPPSSYEQYF. As DNA, the CDR3 is TGCGCCAGCAGCCAAGGTCCACCCCCGAGCTCCTACGAGCAGTACTTC.

The chain links TRBV6-5 to TRBJ1-1; D unclear. The V gene's germline CDR1 is MNHEY and CDR2 SVGAGI. The V end lost 2 bases, the J end lost 3 bases, and 7 bases lay between the germline ends. This CDR3 comprises 13 residues. CDR3 sequence (DNA): TGTGCCAGCAGTTACACTGCCTACACTGAAGCTTTCTTT. Translated, it gives CASSYTAYTEAFF.

J is TRBJ1-3 and V is TRBV5-6; D is ambiguous. V was cut by 1 base and J by 2 bases, with 7 bases left in between. The CDR3 is made up of 14 amino acids. CDR1 and CDR2 from the germline V gene are SGHDT and YYEEEE. The CDR3 sequence is CASSLISPGNTIYF. The CDR3 coding sequence is TGTGCCAGCAGCTTGATTAGTCCTGGAAACACCATATATTTT.

J is TRBJ1-5 and V is TRBV4-1, with D possibly TRBD1 on 5 matching bases. V was trimmed by 4 bases and J by 2 bases, leaving 12 bases between them. Germline V gene data show CDR1 as MGHRA and CDR2 as YSYEKL. There are 15 residues in the CDR3. The CDR3 DNA follows: TGCGCCAGCAGCCCTCCGGGGGTGGGCAATCAGCCCCAGCATTTT. Its translation: CASSPPGVGNQPQHF.

The chain employs TRBV18 and TRBJ1-2; 8 nucleotides align to TRBD1. The V gene's germline CDR1 is KGHSH and CDR2 LQKENI. The CDR3 length is 14 residues. With 3 bases clipped from V and 10 bases from J, the junction kept 10 bases outside the gene matches. The CDR3 DNA is TGTGCCAGCTCACCCCCATCGGACAGGGTGGCCTACACCTTC. It yields the protein CASSPPSDRVAYTF.

This clone was seen more than once but under ten times. The chain has TRBV6-5 and TRBJ1-3, with D maybe TRBD1 (5 bases). Germline values: CDR1 MNHEY, CDR2 SVGAGI. This CDR3 is 14 amino acids long. Trimming took off 5 bases at V and 8 bases at J, with 16 bases between the two ends. CDR3 coding DNA: TGTGCCAGCAGTACCCGCCGGGGGAGCGACACCATATATTTT. Amino acids: CASSTRRGSDTIYF.

The chain is built from TRBV6-1 and TRBJ2-1; D may be TRBD2 (5 bases). Per germline, CDR1 MNHNS and CDR2 SASEGT. The CDR3 consists of 15 residues. V lost 6 bases and J lost 7, with 19 bases in between. Here the CDR3 DNA reads TGTGCCAGCAGGGATACTAGTTCGCGGTGGAATGAGCAGTTCTTC. This codes for CASRDTSSRWNEQFF.

This clone was detected only a few times. V gene TRBV5-1 combines with J gene TRBJ1-5; no firm D call. CDR3 size: 14 residues. V shed 3 bases and J shed 9 bases, with 16 bases lying between them. Germline lookup yields CDR1 SGHRS and CDR2 YFSETQ. In DNA form, the CDR3 reads TGCGCCAGCAGCTCCGGACCGGGTGAGGGGCCCCAGCATTTT. Amino acids: CASSSGPGEGPQHF.

The rearrangement uses TRBV5-6 and TRBJ1-1; 8 bases are a match to TRBD1. The CDR3 is 13 amino acids. Germline loops: CDR1 SGHDT, CDR2 YYEEEE. Unmatched junction bases numbered 5, after V lost 5 bases and J lost 5 bases. CDR3 amino acids: CASRAGGPTEAFF. CDR3 DNA sequence: TGTGCCAGCAGAGCAGGGGGCCCTACTGAAGCTTTCTTT.

The chain recombines TRBV6-6 with TRBJ2-5, with 8 bases matching TRBD1. With V trimmed by 7 bases and J by 5 bases, 6 bases remained unmatched. This CDR3 is 13 amino acids long. Germline assignment: CDR1 MNHNY and CDR2 SVGAGI (reference sequence). CDR3 region: CASTRQGAETQYF. The CDR3 region has the DNA TGTGCCAGCACCCGGCAGGGGGCCGAGACCCAGTACTTC.

The rearrangement joins TRBV4-1 to TRBJ2-1, with 8 bases matching TRBD2. The germline gives CDR1 MGHRA, CDR2 YSYEKL. V gave up 1 base and J gave up 2 bases; unmatched junction bases: 7. CDR3 length equals 17 residues. The CDR3 reads CASSQGGRGEPYNEQFF. CDR3 coding DNA: TGCGCCAGCAGCCAAGGTGGGCGGGGGGAACCCTACAATGAGCAGTTCTTC.